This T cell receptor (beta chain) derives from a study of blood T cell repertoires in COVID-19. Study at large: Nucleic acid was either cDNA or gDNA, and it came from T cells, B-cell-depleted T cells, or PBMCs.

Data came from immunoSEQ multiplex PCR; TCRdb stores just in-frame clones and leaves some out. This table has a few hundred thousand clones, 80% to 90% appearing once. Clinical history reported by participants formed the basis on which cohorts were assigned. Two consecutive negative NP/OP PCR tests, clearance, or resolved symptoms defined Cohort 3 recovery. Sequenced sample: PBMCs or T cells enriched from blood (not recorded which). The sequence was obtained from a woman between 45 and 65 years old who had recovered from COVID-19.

The CDR3 nucleotides are TGTGCCAGTAGTACGACAGGTAGTTCTAGCAATCAGCCCCAGCATTTT. As protein: CASSTTGSSSNQPQHF. V usage is TRBV19 and J usage is TRBJ1-5, with D perhaps TRBD1 (6 bases). The CDR3 sequence is 16 residues long. V was pared by 4 bases and J by 0 bases, with 13 bases between. Germline V gene lookup returns CDR1 LNHDA and CDR2 SQIVND (reference sequence).